A selection of T cell receptor beta chains follows, all from one sample in a study of early T cells in non-severe SARS-CoV-2 infection. Each CDR3 protein gets one entry after TCRdb re-called the 5' RACE reads with MiXCR. Among roughly 80,000 distinct CDR3 sequences, over 9% were seen once, and the ten largest hold about 4.8%. The sample was whole blood. These receptors were taken from an adult who was a healthcare worker with PCR-confirmed SARS-CoV-2 infection or an uninfected control (not recorded which). CDR3s include the opening cysteine and the closing phenylalanine or tryptophan. A D gene is named only where the DNA matches it firmly. Expanded clones are given a class, and other clones once, few, many or no size at all.

J | D | size | V | DNA | CDR3
TRBJ1-1 | NA | many | TRBV20-1 | TGCAGTGTTCGCTCAGGGGAAATTGCAGCTTTCTTT | CSVRSGEIAAFF
TRBJ1-5 | NA | few | TRBV28 | TGTGCCAGCAGCCTAACAGGGTACGGCAATCAGCCCCAGCATTTT | CASSLTGYGNQPQHF
TRBJ1-1 | NA | NA | TRBV27 | TGTGCCAGCAGACGTAATGGGGGGACTGAAGCTTTCTTT | CASRRNGGTEAFF
TRBJ1-1 | TRBD1 | few | TRBV6-5 | TGTGCCAGCAGGGGCTGGACAGGGATGGGTGACACTGAAGCTTTCTTT | CASRGWTGMGDTEAFF
TRBJ2-7 | TRBD2 | many | TRBV20-1 | TGCAGTGCTAGAGAGGGACTAGCGGGAGTGGGAGAGCAGTACTTC | CSAREGLAGVGEQYF
TRBJ2-3 | NA | few | TRBV7-2 | TGTGCCAGCAGCCGGGACGTAACCTCCCCAGATACGCAGTATTTT | CASSRDVTSPDTQYF
TRBJ2-1 | NA | many | TRBV7-8 | TGTGCCAGCAGCCCCCGAGAAAGCGGGTATGAGCAGTTCTTC | CASSPRESGYEQFF
TRBJ1-1 | NA | many | TRBV27 | TGTGCCAGCCCCTTCATAGGGTCTATGAACACTGAAGCTTTCTTT | CASPFIGSMNTEAFF
TRBJ1-1 | NA | many | TRBV6-2/TRBV6-3 | TGTGCCAGCAGTGCTACTCTACAGGGTGACAGCACTGAAGCTTTCTTT | CASSATLQGDSTEAFF
TRBJ2-1 | NA | many | TRBV20-1 | TGCAGTCACCTCACGGGACCTTTGAGGAATGAGCAGTTCTTC | CSHLTGPLRNEQFF
TRBJ2-1 | TRBD2 | many | TRBV11-2 | TGTGCCAGCAGCTTAGGGGGTCATGCGGGAGGGACTATCAATGAGCAGTTCTTC | CASSLGGHAGGTINEQFF
TRBJ1-4 | TRBD1 | NA | TRBV7-9 | TGTGCCAGCAGCCTCGGACAGGGGGCTATTTTTGAAAAACTGTTTTTT | CASSLGQGAIFEKLFF
TRBJ2-3 | NA | NA | TRBV5-5 | TGTGCCAGCAGCTTTCTTGACACTAGCACAGATACGCAGTATTTT | CASSFLDTSTDTQYF
TRBJ2-1 | NA | few | TRBV3-1 | TGTGCCAGCAGCCATCCCCAGGGAGGTGACAATGAGCAGTTCTTC | CASSHPQGGDNEQFF
TRBJ2-7 | TRBD2 | many | TRBV27 | TGTGCCAGCAGCTTAACTAGCGGGAGGTTGTACGAGCAGTACTTC | CASSLTSGRLYEQYF
TRBJ1-2 | NA | many | TRBV14 | TGTGCCAGCAGCCAGGGAGGTCGGGGCTACACCTTC | CASSQGGRGYTF
TRBJ2-3 | NA | NA | TRBV5-1 | TGCGCCAGCAGCTTGCCCCAGGCAGGGGCGGGAGATACGCAGTATTTT | CASSLPQAGAGDTQYF
TRBJ2-4 | TRBD2 | many | TRBV28 | TGTGCCAGCAGTTTATCCCAAACAGCGGGGTTGGGGAACATTCAGTACTTC | CASSLSQTAGLGNIQYF
TRBJ2-1 | NA | many | TRBV7-9 | TGTGCCAGCAGCCCGGGATCCGGCGATGAGCAGTTCTTC | CASSPGSGDEQFF
TRBJ2-3 | TRBD2 | many | TRBV28 | TGTGCCAGCAGTTTATCGGCTAGCGGGTTTGGCACAGATACGCAGTATTTT | CASSLSASGFGTDTQYF
TRBJ2-7 | TRBD2 | few | TRBV9 | TGTGCCAGCAGCGCGAGTAGCGGGAGGGTGGTCGAGCAGTACTTC | CASSASSGRVVEQYF
TRBJ2-5 | TRBD1 | few | TRBV7-2 | TGTGCCAGCAGCGAAGTCGGGACAGGAGAGACCCAGTACTTC | CASSEVGTGETQYF
TRBJ2-3 | TRBD2 | many | TRBV7-9 | TGTGCCAGCAGCTTAGTAGGCGGGAGGGACGATACGCAGTATTTT | CASSLVGGRDDTQYF
TRBJ2-2 | NA | NA | TRBV2 | TGTGCCAGCAGTTCCACCCTGCGACGCCGGGAGGAGCTGTTTTTT | CASSSTLRRREELFF
TRBJ2-1 | NA | many | TRBV20-1 | TGCAGTGCTGTCTCGAGGGGGGGGAATGAGCAGTTCTTC | CSAVSRGGNEQFF
TRBJ2-3 | TRBD2 | few | TRBV7-9 | TGTGCCAGCAGCCCCCGGTCTAGCGGGAGGATCTCAGATACGCAGTATTTT | CASSPRSSGRISDTQYF
TRBJ2-7 | NA | few | TRBV25-1 | TGTGCCAGCAGTGAATCAGGCAGGCACCGCTCCTACGAGCAGTACTTC | CASSESGRHRSYEQYF
TRBJ2-3 | NA | many | TRBV9 | TGTGCCAGCAGCGTCGCCACAGATACGCAGTATTTT | CASSVATDTQYF
TRBJ2-1 | NA | many | TRBV28 | TGTGCCAGCAGTTCCGGGACTGAGCAGTTCTTC | CASSSGTEQFF
TRBJ1-4 | NA | many | TRBV27 | TGTGCCAGCAGTCACCATAATGCGCCCCTGTTTTTT | CASSHHNAPLFF
TRBJ1-3 | NA | many | TRBV6-1 | TGTGCCAGCAGTGAAGCCCCCAGGTCCACCATATATTTT | CASSEAPRSTIYF
TRBJ2-3 | NA | NA | TRBV5-5 | TGTGCCAGCACCATAGGGCCTCAGTCTAGTACGCAGTATTTT | CASTIGPQSSTQYF
TRBJ2-2 | NA | many | TRBV27 | TGTGCCAGCAGTTTATTCCGGGGCCCGACGAACACCGGGGAGCTGTTTTTT | CASSLFRGPTNTGELFF
TRBJ2-2 | TRBD2 | NA | TRBV7-6 | TGTGCCAGCAGCCCGGGACTAGAGTATCACACCGGGGAGCTGTTTTTT | CASSPGLEYHTGELFF
TRBJ1-2 | NA | few | TRBV11-2 | TGTGCCAGCAGTGCAGTTGCAGGATGGGATGGCTACACCTTC | CASSAVAGWDGYTF
TRBJ2-3 | NA | NA | TRBV20-1 | TGCAGTGCTACCATCACAGATACGCAGTATTTT | CSATITDTQYF
TRBJ2-7 | TRBD2 | NA | TRBV10-3 | TGTGCCATCAGTGGTATAGCGGGAGGGCCCTCCGCCGAGCAGTACTTC | CAISGIAGGPSAEQYF
TRBJ1-1 | NA | NA | TRBV20-1 | TGCAGTGCTATTCAGGACTCGAACACTGAAGCTTTCTTT | CSAIQDSNTEAFF
TRBJ2-2 | NA | many | TRBV7-3 | TGTGCCAGCAGTACCACGAACACCGGGGAGCTGTTTTTT | CASSTTNTGELFF
TRBJ1-2 | NA | NA | TRBV27 | TGTGCCAGCAGTTTATCGGGGGCGCGGGACTATGGCTACACCTTC | CASSLSGARDYGYTF
TRBJ2-2 | NA | NA | TRBV6-6 | TGTGCCAGCAGTCCACACGGTAGCTGGGACACCGGGGAGCTGTTTTTT | CASSPHGSWDTGELFF
TRBJ1-2 | NA | NA | TRBV6-4 | TGTGCCAGCAGTGCTCCGACGGGGACGAACTATGGCTACACCTTC | CASSAPTGTNYGYTF
TRBJ1-2 | NA | NA | TRBV7-9 | TGTGCCAGCAGCCCCTCCGGGGGGGTGAACCCTCCCGGCTACACCTTC | CASSPSGGVNPPGYTF
TRBJ2-7 | NA | NA | TRBV7-9 | TGTGCCAGCAGCGGCTGGAGCGATACCTACGAGCAGTACTTC | CASSGWSDTYEQYF
TRBJ2-3 | TRBD2 | NA | TRBV7-2 | TGTGCCAGCAGCTCGAGGATTAGCGGGAGCACAGATACGCAGTATTTT | CASSSRISGSTDTQYF
TRBJ2-1 | TRBD1 | few | TRBV9 | TGTGCCAGCAGCGCAGCCGGGACAGGCTGGTTCGATGAGCAGTTCTTC | CASSAAGTGWFDEQFF
TRBJ2-7 | TRBD2 | many | TRBV6-5 | TGTGGAGTCGGGGGGCGGGAGGTCTACGAGCAGTACTTC | CGVGGREVYEQYF
TRBJ2-3 | TRBD1 | many | TRBV7-3 | TGTGCCAGCAGCTTAAGACAGGGGCCCCCAGATACGCAGTATTTT | CASSLRQGPPDTQYF
TRBJ1-1 | NA | many | TRBV5-5 | TGTGCCAGCAGCTTGTACCGTATGAACACTGAAGCTTTCTTT | CASSLYRMNTEAFF
TRBJ1-4 | TRBD1 | many | TRBV28 | TGTGCCAGCAGTGCCTCCGGGACAGGACTCGAAAAACTGTTTTTT | CASSASGTGLEKLFF
TRBJ2-1 | NA | NA | TRBV13 | TGTGCCAGCAGCCGCCCCTCGAGTTACGATGAGCAGTTCTTC | CASSRPSSYDEQFF
TRBJ1-1 | NA | NA | TRBV11-3 | TGTGCCAGCAGCTTAGAGAGGAACACTGAAGCTTTCTTT | CASSLERNTEAFF
TRBJ1-3 | TRBD1 | many | TRBV5-4 | TGTGCCAGCAGCTTACAGGGGGAAGGGAACACCATATATTTT | CASSLQGEGNTIYF
TRBJ1-2 | TRBD1 | many | TRBV12-3/TRBV12-4 | TGTGCCAGCACCCAATCAGGGACAGCGTATGGCTACACCTTC | CASTQSGTAYGYTF
TRBJ1-5 | TRBD1 | many | TRBV6-1 | TGTGCCAGCAGCAGGGGGCAGATGAGCAATCAGCCCCAGCATTTT | CASSRGQMSNQPQHF
TRBJ1-3 | NA | NA | TRBV18 | TGTGCCAGCTCATCGGGGAATGGAAACACCATATATTTT | CASSSGNGNTIYF
TRBJ2-2 | NA | few | TRBV4-1 | TGCGCCAGCAGCCATCCAACCAGAGCGGGGAACACCGGGGAGCTGTTTTTT | CASSHPTRAGNTGELFF
TRBJ2-3 | TRBD1 | NA | TRBV7-6 | TGTGCCAGCAGCTCCCCGGGACAGGGAGATACGCAGTATTTT | CASSSPGQGDTQYF
TRBJ2-2 | TRBD1 | NA | TRBV7-9 | TGTGCCAGCAGCTTTGGGACAGGGACCACCGGGGAGCTGTTTTTT | CASSFGTGTTGELFF